This T cell receptor (beta chain) is from a study of technical replicates of blood from a handful of donors. CDR3 length: 16 residues. Per the germline V gene, CDR1 is SGHRS and CDR2 is YFSETQ. Trimming at V came to 4 bases and at J to 1 base, leaving 8 bases not matched to a gene. TCRdb's copy holds only in-frame clones and misses some; the assay was immunoSEQ multiplex PCR. The sample holds tens of thousands of clones, about 97% seen once. V is TRBV5-1 and J is TRBJ2-3; 8 positions match TRBD1. The sequence derives from a human donor in good health. The sequencing sample was made of T cells isolated from PBMCs. The CDR3 nucleotides read TGCGCCAGCAGCCTGGACAGGGAATGGGGCACAGATACGCAGTATTTT. It codes for CASSLDREWGTDTQYF.